A single T cell receptor beta chain is shown here with its context. This entry is derived from a study of blood T cell repertoires in COVID-19. At the level of the study: Material from acute and convalescent COVID-19 was sourced from the United States, Italy and Spain. T cells, B-cell-depleted T cells, or PBMCs provided the cDNA or gDNA that served as material.

Germline V gene data show CDR1 as LGHNA and CDR2 as YSLEER. The V end lost 0 bases, the J end lost 14 bases, and 15 bases lay between the germline ends. The CDR3 has 13 amino acids. In the study's own analysis: Reference gene primer amplification gave estimated nucleated cell counts. Method: immunoSEQ multiplex PCR; TCRdb's copy keeps in-frame clones and lacks some. The V and J calls and the clone size are those of that table, but D and trimming were determined from the DNA. The sample shows some 200,000 clones, more than 75% of them seen only once. The TCR comes from a woman between 18 and 29 years old who had recovered from COVID-19. This chain uses TRBV4-3 with TRBJ2-3, with TRBD2 as a possible D gene (5 bases). The sequenced sample consisted of peripheral blood. CDR3 sequence: CASSQDLLVSLYF. The CDR3 bases are TGCGCCAGCAGCCAAGATCTACTAGTCAGTCTGTATTTT.